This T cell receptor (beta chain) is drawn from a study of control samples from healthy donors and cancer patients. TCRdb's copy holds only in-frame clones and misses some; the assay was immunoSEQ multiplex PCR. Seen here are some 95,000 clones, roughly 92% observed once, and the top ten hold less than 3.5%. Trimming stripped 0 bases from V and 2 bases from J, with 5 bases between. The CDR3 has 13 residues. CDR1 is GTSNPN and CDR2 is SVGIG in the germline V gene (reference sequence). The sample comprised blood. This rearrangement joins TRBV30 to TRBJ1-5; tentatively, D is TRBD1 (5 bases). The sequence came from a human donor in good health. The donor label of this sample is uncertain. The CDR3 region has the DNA TGTGCCTGGAGTGTAGGGGGCAATCAGCCCCAGCATTTT. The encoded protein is CAWSVGGNQPQHF.